This T cell receptor beta chain was found in a study of blood T cell repertoires in COVID-19. Background on the study: Acute and convalescent COVID-19 specimens originated in the United States, Italy and Spain. In each case, the material was cDNA or gDNA derived from T cells, B-cell-depleted T cells, or PBMCs.

The ends lost 8 bases at V and 3 bases at J; junction bases unmatched: 5. Germline V lookup: CDR1 WSHSY, CDR2 SAAADI. The CDR3 spans 13 residues. In the original workflow: Estimated nucleated cell counts came from reference gene primer amplification. TCRdb's copy holds only in-frame clones and misses some; the assay was immunoSEQ multiplex PCR. V and J calls and clone size are those listed in that table; D and trimming were worked out from the DNA. The table shows approximately 110,000 clones, with 70% to 90% occurring only once. The origin of this receptor is a woman aged 60 to 75 with acute or convalescent COVID-19. Sequencing input: peripheral blood. V and J are TRBV10-2 and TRBJ2-3, with 7 bases identical to TRBD1. CDR3 sequence reads: CASQRQGTDTQYF. In nucleotides, the CDR3 is TGCGCCAGCCAGAGACAGGGAACAGATACGCAGTATTTT.